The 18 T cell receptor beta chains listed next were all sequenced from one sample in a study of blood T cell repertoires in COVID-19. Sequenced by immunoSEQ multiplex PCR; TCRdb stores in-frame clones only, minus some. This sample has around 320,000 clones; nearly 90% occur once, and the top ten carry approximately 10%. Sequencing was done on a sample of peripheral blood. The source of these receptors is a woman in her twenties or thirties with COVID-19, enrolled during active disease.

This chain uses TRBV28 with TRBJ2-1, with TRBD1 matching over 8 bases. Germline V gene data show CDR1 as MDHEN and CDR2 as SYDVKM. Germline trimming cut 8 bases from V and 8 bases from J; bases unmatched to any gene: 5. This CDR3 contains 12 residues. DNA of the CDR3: TGTGCCAGCTGGACAGGGAGGCATGAGCAGTTCTTC. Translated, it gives CASWTGRHEQFF.

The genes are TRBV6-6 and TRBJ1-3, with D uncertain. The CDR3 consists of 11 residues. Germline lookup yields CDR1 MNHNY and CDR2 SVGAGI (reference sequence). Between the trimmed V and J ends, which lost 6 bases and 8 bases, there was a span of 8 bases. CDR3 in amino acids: CASSLGDTIYF. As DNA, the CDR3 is TGTGCCAGCAGCCTCGGGGACACCATATATTTT.

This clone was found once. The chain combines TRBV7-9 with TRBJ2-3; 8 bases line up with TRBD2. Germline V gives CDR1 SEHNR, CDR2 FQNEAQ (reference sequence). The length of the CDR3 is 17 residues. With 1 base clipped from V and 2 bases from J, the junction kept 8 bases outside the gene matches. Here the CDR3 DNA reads TGTGCCAGCAGCTTAGTATTTAGCGGGGTTATCACAGATACGCAGTATTTT. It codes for CASSLVFSGVITDTQYF.

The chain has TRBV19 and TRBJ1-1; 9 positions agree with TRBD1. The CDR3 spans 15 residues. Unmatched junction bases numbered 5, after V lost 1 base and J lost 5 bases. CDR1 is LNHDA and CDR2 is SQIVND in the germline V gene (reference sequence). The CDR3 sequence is CASSIATGGSTEAFF. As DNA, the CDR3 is TGTGCCAGTAGTATAGCGACAGGGGGATCTACTGAAGCTTTCTTT.

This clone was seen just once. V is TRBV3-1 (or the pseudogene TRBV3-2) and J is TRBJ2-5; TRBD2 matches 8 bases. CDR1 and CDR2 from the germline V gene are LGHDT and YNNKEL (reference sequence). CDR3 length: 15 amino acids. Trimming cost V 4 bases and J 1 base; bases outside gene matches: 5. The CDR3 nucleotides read TGTGCCAGCAGCCTAGGCGGGGGGCTCCAAGAGACCCAGTACTTC. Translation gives CASSLGGGLQETQYF.

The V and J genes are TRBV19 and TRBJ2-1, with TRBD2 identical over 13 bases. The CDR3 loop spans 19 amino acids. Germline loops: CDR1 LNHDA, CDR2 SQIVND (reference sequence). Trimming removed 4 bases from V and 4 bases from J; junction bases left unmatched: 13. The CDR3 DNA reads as TGTGCCAGTAGTACACCGTGGACTAGCGGGGGCCTATGGTACAATGAGCAGTTCTTC. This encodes CASSTPWTSGGLWYNEQFF.

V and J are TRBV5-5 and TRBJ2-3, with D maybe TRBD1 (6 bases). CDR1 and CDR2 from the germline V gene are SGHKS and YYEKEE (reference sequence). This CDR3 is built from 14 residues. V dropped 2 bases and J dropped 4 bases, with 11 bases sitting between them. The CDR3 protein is CASSLQGLPDTQYF. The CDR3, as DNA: TGTGCCAGCAGCTTACAGGGATTGCCAGATACGCAGTATTTT.

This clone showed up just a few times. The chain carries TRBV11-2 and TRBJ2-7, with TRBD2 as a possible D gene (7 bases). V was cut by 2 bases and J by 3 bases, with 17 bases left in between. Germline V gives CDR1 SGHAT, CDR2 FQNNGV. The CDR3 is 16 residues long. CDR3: CASSLRGRDGYYEQYF. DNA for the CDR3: TGTGCCAGCAGCTTAAGGGGGAGGGATGGGTACTACGAGCAGTACTTC.

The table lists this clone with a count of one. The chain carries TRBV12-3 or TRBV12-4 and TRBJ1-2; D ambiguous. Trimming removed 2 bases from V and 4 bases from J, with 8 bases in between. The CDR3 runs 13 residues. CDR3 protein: CASSLPAAYGYTF. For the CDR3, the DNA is TGTGCCAGCAGTTTACCAGCGGCCTATGGCTACACCTTC.

This CDR3 reads CASSEVPSGGPYNEQFF. CDR3 nucleotide sequence: TGTGCCAGCAGTGAAGTACCGAGCGGGGGACCCTACAATGAGCAGTTCTTC. The V and J genes are TRBV2 and TRBJ2-1; 8 bases fit TRBD2. The CDR3 has 17 amino acids. Trimming took 1 base from V and 2 from J; bases not matched to a gene: 7. Germline assignment: CDR1 SNHLY and CDR2 FYNNEI.

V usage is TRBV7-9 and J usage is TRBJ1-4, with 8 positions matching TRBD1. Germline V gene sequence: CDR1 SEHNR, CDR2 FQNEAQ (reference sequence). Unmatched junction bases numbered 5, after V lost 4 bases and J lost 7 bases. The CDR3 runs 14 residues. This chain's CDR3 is CASSSTGDGEKLFF. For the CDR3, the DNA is TGTGCCAGCAGCTCGACAGGGGATGGTGAAAAACTGTTTTTT.

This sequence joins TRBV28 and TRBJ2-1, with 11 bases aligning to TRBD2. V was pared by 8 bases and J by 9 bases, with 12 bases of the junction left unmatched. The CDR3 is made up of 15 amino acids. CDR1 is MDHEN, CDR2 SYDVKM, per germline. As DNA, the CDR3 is TGTGCCAGCCGTAGCGGGGGGGCCGCCGAAGGTGAGCAGTTCTTC. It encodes CASRSGGAAEGEQFF.

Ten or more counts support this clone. Here the CDR3 DNA reads TGTGCCACCAGCAGAGATTGGGGGGGCGAAGCTTTCTTT. It encodes CATSRDWGGEAFF. The rearrangement joins TRBV15 to TRBJ1-1, with D possibly matching TRBD1 (6 bases). Per germline, CDR1 LNHNV and CDR2 YYDKDF (reference sequence). V gave up 0 bases and J gave up 8 bases, with 10 bases separating them. This CDR3 is 13 amino acids long.

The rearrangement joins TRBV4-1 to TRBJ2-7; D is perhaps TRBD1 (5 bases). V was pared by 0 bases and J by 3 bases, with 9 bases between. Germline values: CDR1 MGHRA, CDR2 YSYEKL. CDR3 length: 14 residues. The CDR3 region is CASSQERQNYEQYF. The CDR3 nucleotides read TGCGCCAGCAGCCAAGAAAGACAGAACTACGAGCAGTACTTC.

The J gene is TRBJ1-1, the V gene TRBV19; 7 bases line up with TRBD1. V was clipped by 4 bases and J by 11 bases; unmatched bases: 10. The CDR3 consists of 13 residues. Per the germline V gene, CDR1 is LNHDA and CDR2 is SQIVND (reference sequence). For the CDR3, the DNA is TGTGCCAGTAGTACCACCGCAGGGGGTGGGGCTTTCTTT. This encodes CASSTTAGGGAFF.

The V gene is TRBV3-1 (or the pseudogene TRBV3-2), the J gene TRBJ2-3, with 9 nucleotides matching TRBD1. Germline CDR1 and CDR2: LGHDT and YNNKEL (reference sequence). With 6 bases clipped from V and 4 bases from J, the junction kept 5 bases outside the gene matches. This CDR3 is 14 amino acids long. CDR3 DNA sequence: TGTGCCAGCAGGGACAGGGGAAGCGCAGATACGCAGTATTTT. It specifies CASRDRGSADTQYF.

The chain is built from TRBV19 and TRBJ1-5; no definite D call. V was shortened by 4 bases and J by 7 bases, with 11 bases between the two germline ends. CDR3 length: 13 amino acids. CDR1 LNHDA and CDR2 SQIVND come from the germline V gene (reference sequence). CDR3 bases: TGTGCCAGTAGTACCCGGGAAAGGCAGCCCCAGCATTTT. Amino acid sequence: CASSTRERQPQHF.

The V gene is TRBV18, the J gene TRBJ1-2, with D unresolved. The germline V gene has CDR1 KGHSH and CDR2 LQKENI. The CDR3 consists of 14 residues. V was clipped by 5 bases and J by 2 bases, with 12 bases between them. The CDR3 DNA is TGTGCCAGCTCATTCGCTGAGGTGAACTATGGCTACACCTTC. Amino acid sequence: CASSFAEVNYGYTF.